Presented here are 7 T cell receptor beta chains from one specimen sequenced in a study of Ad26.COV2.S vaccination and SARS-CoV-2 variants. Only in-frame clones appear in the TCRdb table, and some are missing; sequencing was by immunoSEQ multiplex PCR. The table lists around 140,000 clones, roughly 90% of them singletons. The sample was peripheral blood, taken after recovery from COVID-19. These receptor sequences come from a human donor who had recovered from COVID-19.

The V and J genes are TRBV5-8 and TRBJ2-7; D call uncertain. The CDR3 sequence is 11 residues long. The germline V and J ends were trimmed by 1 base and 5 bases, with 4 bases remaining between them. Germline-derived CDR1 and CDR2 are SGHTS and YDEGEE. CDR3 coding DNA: TGTGCCAGCAGCTTGTTCCACGAGCAGTACTTC. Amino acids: CASSLFHEQYF.

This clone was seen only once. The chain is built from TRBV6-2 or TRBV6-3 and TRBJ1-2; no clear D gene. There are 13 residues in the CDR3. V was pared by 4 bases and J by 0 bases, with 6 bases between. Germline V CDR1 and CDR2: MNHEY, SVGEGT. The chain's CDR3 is CASSLSPNYGYTF. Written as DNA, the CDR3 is TGTGCCAGCAGTTTATCTCCTAACTATGGCTACACCTTC.

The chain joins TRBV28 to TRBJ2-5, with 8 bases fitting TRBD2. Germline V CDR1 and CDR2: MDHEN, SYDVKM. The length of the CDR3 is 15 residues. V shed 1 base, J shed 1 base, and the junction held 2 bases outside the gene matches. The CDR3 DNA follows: TGTGCCAGCAGTTTATACGCGGGGGGCCAAGAGACCCAGTACTTC. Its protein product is CASSLYAGGQETQYF.

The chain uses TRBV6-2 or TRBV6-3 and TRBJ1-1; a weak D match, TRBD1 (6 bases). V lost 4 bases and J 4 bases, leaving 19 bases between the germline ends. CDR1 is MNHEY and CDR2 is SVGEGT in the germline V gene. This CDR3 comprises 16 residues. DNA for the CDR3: TGTGCCAGCAGTTCCCCGGGACAAAGCATGTCCACTGAAGCTTTCTTT. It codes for CASSSPGQSMSTEAFF.

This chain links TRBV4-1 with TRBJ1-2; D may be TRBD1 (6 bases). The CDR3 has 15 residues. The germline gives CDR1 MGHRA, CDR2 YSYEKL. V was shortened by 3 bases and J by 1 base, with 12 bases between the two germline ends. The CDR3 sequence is CASSQEGDFNYGYTF. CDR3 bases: TGCGCCAGCAGCCAGGAGGGGGACTTTAACTATGGCTACACCTTC.

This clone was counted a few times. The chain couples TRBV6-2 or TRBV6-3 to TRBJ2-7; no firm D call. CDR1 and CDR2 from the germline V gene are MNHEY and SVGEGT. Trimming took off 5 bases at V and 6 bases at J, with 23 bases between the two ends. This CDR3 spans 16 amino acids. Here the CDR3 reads CASSPGSAMAASEQYF. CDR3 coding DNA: TGTGCCAGCAGTCCCGGTTCCGCAATGGCTGCGAGCGAGCAGTACTTC.

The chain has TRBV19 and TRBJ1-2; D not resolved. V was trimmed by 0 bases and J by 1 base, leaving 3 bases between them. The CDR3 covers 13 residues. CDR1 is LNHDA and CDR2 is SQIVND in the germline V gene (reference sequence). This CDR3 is CASSIEGNYGYTF. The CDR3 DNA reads TGTGCCAGTAGTATAGAGGGTAACTATGGCTACACCTTC.